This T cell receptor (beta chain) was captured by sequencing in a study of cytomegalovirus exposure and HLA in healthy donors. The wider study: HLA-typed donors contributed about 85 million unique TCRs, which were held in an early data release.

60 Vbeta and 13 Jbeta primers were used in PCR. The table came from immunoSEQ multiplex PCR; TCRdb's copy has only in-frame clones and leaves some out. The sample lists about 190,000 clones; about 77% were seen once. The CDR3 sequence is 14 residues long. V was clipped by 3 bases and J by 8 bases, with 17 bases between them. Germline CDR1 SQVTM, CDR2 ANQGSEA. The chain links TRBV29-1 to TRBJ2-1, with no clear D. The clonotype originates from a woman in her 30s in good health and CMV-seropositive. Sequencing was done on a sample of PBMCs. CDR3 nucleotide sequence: TGCAGCGTTGATTTCGCTCTCCCAACTGATGAGCAGTTCTTC. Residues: CSVDFALPTDEQFF.